These 3 T cell receptor beta chains originate from one sample sequenced in a study of T cells in Graves' hyperthyroidism and ophthalmopathy. Authors of the study amplified TCR beta CDR3 regions from RNA transcripts. HTBI primers were the set used in a first-round RT-PCR of the TCR CDR3. TCRdb reanalysed the multiplex PCR reads using MiXCR and keeps one entry per CDR3 protein. The table records approximately 360,000 distinct CDR3 sequences, more than 15% of them present only once. Sequenced input: blood. The receptors derive from a woman between 18 and 29 years old with Graves' hyperthyroidism that later progressed to Graves' ophthalmopathy.

This clonotype was found many times. This chain uses TRBV11-2 with TRBJ1-2; TRBD1 matches at 7 bases. The J segment lost 8 bases and the V segment lost 5 bases, leaving 11 bases of the junction unmatched. The CDR3 totals 14 residues. Germline V gene data show CDR1 as SGHAT and CDR2 as FQNNGV. The CDR3 sequence: CASSTLRQGKGYTF. CDR3 coding DNA: TGTGCCAGCAGCACCCTTAGACAGGGTAAAGGCTACACCTTC.

This chain joins TRBV19 and TRBJ2-1; no clear D. V was pared by 7 bases and J by 6 bases, with 10 bases between. Germline V gives CDR1 LNHDA, CDR2 SQIVND (reference sequence). CDR3 length: 12 residues. DNA for the CDR3: TGTGCCAGTAACGCAGCACGCAATGAGCAGTTCTTC. The encoded protein is CASNAARNEQFF.

This clonotype appeared many times. This rearrangement joins TRBV12-3 or TRBV12-4 to TRBJ1-5; 7 positions match TRBD1. Germline trimming cut 1 base from V and 4 bases from J; bases unmatched to any gene: 4. CDR3 length: 15 residues. Here the CDR3 reads CASSLGRDSNQPQHF. In nucleotides, the CDR3 is TGTGCCAGCAGTTTAGGCCGGGACAGTAATCAGCCCCAGCATTTT.